Sequencing of this TCR beta chain was carried out in a study of blood T cell repertoires in COVID-19. Study-level background: Acute and convalescent COVID-19 specimens originated in the United States, Italy and Spain. Nucleic acid was either cDNA or gDNA, and it came from T cells, B-cell-depleted T cells, or PBMCs.

Original handling: Cell counts per sample came from amplifying reference gene primers. Libraries were prepared by immunoSEQ multiplex PCR; TCRdb keeps only in-frame clonotypes and omits some of them. V, J and clone size were drawn from that table, and D and trimming were deduced from the DNA. The profile shows about 230,000 clones, approximately 82% of them singletons. The CDR3 consists of 15 residues. V lost 4 bases to trimming and J lost 2 bases; unmatched junction nucleotides: 3. Germline CDR1 and CDR2: SGHDT and YYEEEE. Input material: peripheral blood. The receptor comes from a man aged 35-49 years who had recovered from COVID-19. The gene calls are TRBV5-6 and TRBJ2-2; 9 nucleotides agree with TRBD1. CDR3 residues: CASSETGGNTGELFF. CDR3 sequence (DNA): TGTGCCAGCAGCGAGACAGGGGGTAACACCGGGGAGCTGTTTTTT.